Sequencing of this T cell receptor beta chain was carried out in a study of blood T cell repertoires in COVID-19. Study details: PBMCs, B-cell-depleted T cells, or T cells provided the cDNA or gDNA that made up the material.

In the authors' methods: For nucleated cells, counts were estimated from reference gene primer amplification. Produced via immunoSEQ multiplex PCR; TCRdb's table is partial and in-frame only. The V and J calls and clone size were taken over from that table, and D and trimming were inferred from the DNA. The table lists more than 150,000 clones, 60% to 80% of them singletons. Germline V CDR1 and CDR2: GTSNPN, SVGIG (reference sequence). Trimming pared 8 bases from V and 5 bases from J, leaving 15 bases between. CDR3 size: 12 residues. What was sequenced was peripheral blood. The gene calls are TRBV30 and TRBJ2-5; maybe TRBD2 (7 bases). The receptor was isolated from a woman in her 70s with acute or convalescent COVID-19. CDR3 bases: TGTGCCGGGGGGGGGCCGGGGGAGACCCAGTACTTC. This encodes CAGGGPGETQYF.